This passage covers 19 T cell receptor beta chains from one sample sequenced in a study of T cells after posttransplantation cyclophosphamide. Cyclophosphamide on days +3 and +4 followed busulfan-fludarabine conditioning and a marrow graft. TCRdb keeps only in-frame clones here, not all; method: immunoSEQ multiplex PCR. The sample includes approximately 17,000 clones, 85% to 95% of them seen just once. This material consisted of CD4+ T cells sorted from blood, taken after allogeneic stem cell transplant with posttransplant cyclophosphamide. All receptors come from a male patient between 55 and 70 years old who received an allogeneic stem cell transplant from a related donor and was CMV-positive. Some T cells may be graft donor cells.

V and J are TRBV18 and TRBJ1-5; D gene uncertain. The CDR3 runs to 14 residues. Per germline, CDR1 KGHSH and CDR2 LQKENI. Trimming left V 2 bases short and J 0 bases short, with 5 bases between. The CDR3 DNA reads TGTGCCAGCTCACCAGAGGATAGCAATCAGCCCCAGCATTTT. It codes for CASSPEDSNQPQHF.

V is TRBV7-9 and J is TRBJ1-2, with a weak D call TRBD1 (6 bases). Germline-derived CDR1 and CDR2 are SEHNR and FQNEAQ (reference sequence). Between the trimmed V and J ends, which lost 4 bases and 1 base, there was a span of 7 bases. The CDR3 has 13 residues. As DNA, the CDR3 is TGTGCCAGCAGCTCAGGGGTTAACTATGGCTACACCTTC. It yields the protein CASSSGVNYGYTF.

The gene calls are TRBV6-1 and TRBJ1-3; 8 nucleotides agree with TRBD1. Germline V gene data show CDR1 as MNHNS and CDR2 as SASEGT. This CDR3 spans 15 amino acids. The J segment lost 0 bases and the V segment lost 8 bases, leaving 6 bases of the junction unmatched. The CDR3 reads CASGDRTNSGNTIYF. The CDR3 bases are TGTGCCAGCGGGGACAGGACAAACTCTGGAAACACCATATATTTT.

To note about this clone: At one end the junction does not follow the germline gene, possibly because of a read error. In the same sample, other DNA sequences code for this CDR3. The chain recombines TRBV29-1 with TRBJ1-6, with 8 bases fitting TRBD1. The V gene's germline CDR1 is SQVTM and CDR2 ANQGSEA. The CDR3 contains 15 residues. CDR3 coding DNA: TGCAGCGTTGCCCCGACGGACAGGGTAAATTCCCCCCTCCACTTT. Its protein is CSVAPTDRVNSPLHF.

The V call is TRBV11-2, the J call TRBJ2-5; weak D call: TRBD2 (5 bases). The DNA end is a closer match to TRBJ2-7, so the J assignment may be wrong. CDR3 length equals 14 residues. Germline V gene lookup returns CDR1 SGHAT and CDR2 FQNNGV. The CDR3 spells CASSLSGYTYEQYF. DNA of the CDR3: TGTGCCAGCAGCTTATCGGGATATACCTACGAGCAGTACTTC.

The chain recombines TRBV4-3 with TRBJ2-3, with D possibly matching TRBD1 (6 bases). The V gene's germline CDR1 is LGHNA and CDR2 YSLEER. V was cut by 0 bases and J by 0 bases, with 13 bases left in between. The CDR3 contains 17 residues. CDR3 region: CASSQEGSQGSTDTQYF. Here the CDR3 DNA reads TGCGCCAGCAGCCAAGAAGGATCGCAGGGGAGCACAGATACGCAGTATTTT.

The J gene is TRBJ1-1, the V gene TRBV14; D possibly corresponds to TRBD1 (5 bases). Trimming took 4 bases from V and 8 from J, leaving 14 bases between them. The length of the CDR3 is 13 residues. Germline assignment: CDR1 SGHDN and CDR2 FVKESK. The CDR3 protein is CASSPQQGTEAFF. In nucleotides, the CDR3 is TGTGCCAGCAGCCCTCAGCAGGGAACAGAAGCTTTCTTT.

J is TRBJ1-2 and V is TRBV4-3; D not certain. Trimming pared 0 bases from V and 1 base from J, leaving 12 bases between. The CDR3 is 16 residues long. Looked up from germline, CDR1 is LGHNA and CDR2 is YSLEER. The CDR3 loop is CASSQDLREYNYGYTF. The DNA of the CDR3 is TGCGCCAGCAGCCAAGATTTGAGGGAGTATAACTATGGCTACACCTTC.

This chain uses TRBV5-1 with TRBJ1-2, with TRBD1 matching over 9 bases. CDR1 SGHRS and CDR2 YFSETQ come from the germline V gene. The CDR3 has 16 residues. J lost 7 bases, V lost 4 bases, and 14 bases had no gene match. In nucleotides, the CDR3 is TGCGCCAGCAGCGGGGGACAGGGAATAGCGGTTCGTGGCTACACCTTC. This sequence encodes CASSGGQGIAVRGYTF. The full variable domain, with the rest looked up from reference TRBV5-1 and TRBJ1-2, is KAGVTQTPRYLIKTRGQQVTLSCSPISGHRSVSWYQQTPGQGLQFLFEYFSETQRNKGNFPGRFSGRQFSNSRSEMNVSTLELGDSALYLCASSGGQGIAVRGYTFGSGTRLTVV.

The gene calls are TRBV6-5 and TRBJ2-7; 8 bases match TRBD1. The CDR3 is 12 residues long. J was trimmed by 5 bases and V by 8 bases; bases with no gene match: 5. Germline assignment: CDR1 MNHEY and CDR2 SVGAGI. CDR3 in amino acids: CASADRVDEQYF. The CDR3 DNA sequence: TGTGCCAGCGCGGACAGGGTCGACGAGCAGTACTTC.

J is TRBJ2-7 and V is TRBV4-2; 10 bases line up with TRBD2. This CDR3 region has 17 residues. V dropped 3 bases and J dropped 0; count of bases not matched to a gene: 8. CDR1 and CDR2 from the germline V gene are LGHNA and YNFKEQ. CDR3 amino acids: CASSQDLSGGASYEQYF. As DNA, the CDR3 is TGTGCCAGCAGCCAGGACCTGAGCGGGGGGGCCTCCTACGAGCAGTACTTC.

Here the CDR3 reads CASSSFIVGNTIYF. The CDR3 region has the DNA TGTGCCAGCAGCTCCTTTATTGTTGGAAACACCATATATTTT. The rearrangement joins TRBV7-6 to TRBJ1-3; D ambiguous. CDR1 is SGHVS, CDR2 FNYEAQ, per germline. Trimming took 4 bases from V and 3 from J, leaving 10 bases between them. This CDR3 comprises 14 residues.

This chain's CDR3 is CASSQAWPPTNEKLFF. For the CDR3, the DNA is TGCGCCAGCAGCCAAGCATGGCCGCCGACTAATGAAAAACTGTTTTTT. This chain joins TRBV4-3 and TRBJ1-4; no reliable D call. Trimming left V 1 base short and J 2 bases short, with 11 bases between. Looked up from germline, CDR1 is LGHNA and CDR2 is YSLEER. This CDR3 region has 16 residues.

CDR3 DNA sequence: TGTGCCAGCAGCTCCAGGACAGCCCGCTCCTACAATGAGCAGTTCTTC. Translation: CASSSRTARSYNEQFF. The J gene is TRBJ2-1, the V gene TRBV5-8; TRBD1 might be the D (6 bases). The CDR3 is made up of 16 amino acids. Between the trimmed V and J ends, which lost 3 bases and 0 bases, there was a span of 13 bases. From germline, CDR1 is SGHTS and CDR2 YDEGEE. Drawing the rest from reference TRBV5-8 and TRBJ2-1, the complete variable domain is EAGVTQSPTHLIKTRGQQATLRCSPISGHTSVYWYQQALGLGLQFLLWYDEGEERNRGNFPPRFSGRQFPNYSSELNVNALELEDSALYLCASSSRTARSYNEQFFGPGTRLTVL.

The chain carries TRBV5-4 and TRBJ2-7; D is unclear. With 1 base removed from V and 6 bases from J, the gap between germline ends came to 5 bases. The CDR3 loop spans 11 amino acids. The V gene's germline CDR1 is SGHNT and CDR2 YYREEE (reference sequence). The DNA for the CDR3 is TGTGCCAGCAGCTTGTCGGGCGAGCAGTACTTC. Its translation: CASSLSGEQYF.

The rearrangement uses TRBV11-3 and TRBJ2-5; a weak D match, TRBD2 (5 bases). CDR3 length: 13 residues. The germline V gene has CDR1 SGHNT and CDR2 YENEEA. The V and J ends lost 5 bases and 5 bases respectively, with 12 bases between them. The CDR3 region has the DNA TGTGCCAGCAGCCGCGGACCGGGGGAGACCCAGTACTTC. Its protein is CASSRGPGETQYF.

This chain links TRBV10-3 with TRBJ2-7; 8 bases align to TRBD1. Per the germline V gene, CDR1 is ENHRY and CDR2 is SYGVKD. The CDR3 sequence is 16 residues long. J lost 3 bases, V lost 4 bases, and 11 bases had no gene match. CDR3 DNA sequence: TGTGCCATCAGTGGCACGGGGGACAGGCTTGACTACGAGCAGTACTTC. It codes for CAISGTGDRLDYEQYF.

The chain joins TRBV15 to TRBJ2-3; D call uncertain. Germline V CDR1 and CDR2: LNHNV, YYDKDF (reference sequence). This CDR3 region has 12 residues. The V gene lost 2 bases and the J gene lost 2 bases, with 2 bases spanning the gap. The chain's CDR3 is CATSRHTDTQYF. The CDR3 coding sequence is TGTGCCACCAGCAGACACACAGATACGCAGTATTTT.

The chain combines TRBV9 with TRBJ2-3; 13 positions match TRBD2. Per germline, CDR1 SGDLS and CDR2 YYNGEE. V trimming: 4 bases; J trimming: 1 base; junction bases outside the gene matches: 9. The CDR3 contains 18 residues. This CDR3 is CASSPRLAGGARTDTQYF. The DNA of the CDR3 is TGTGCCAGCAGCCCCAGACTAGCGGGGGGCGCCCGCACAGATACGCAGTATTTT.